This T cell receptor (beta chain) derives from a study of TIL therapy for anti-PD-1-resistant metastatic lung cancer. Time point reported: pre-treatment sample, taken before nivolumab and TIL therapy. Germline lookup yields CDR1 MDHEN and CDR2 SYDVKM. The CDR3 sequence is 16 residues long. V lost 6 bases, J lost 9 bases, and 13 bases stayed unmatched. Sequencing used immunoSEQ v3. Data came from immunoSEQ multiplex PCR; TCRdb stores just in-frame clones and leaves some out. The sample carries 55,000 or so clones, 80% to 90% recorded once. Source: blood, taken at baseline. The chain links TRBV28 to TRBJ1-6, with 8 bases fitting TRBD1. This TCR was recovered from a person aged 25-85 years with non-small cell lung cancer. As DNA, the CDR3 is TGTGCCAGCAGCCTGGGACAGGCGATTATCCGTTCACCCCTCCACTTT. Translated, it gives CASSLGQAIIRSPLHF.